This T cell receptor (beta chain) was documented in a study of CD8 T cells in Susac syndrome. With random hexamers, roughly 0.5 to 1 ug RNA was reverse transcribed. Across 54 Vbeta and 13 Jbeta, immunoSEQ multiplex PCR amplified TCR beta CDR3. TCRdb fed the immunoSEQ multiplex PCR reads into MiXCR, producing one record per CDR3 protein. The table lists approximately 180,000 distinct CDR3 sequences, 95% of them singletons. The length of the CDR3 is 15 residues. Germline values: CDR1 MNHEY, CDR2 SMNVEV (reference sequence). Deletions cut 6 bases from V and 1 base from J, with 15 bases between. The chain is built from TRBV27 and TRBJ1-1; maybe TRBD1 (6 bases). Material for sequencing was CD4+ T cells from PBMCs. The receptor was isolated from a human donor with multiple sclerosis. The CDR3 region has the DNA TGTGCCAGCAGCTCGAACAGGGCCGGGAACACTGAAGCTTTCTTT. Protein sequence: CASSSNRAGNTEAFF.